What follows are 24 T cell receptor beta chains derived from one specimen sequenced in a study of identical twins. TCRdb analysed the 5' RACE reads with MiXCR anew, one entry per CDR3 protein. Found here are hundreds of thousands of distinct CDR3 sequences, around an eighth of them singletons; the top ten hold around 1.6%. The sample also formed part of further work on yellow fever vaccine responses in identical twins.

The sequenced sample was PBMCs. The receptors were gathered from a woman under 30 in good health.

V gene TRBV27 combines with J gene TRBJ1-1; unclear D gene. CDR3 size: 14 residues. V was shortened by 4 bases and J by 5 bases, with 14 bases between the two germline ends. Germline assignment: CDR1 MNHEY and CDR2 SMNVEV (reference sequence). CDR3 in amino acids: CASSYSPRGTEAFF. As DNA, the CDR3 is TGTGCCAGCAGTTACAGCCCCCGGGGTACTGAAGCTTTCTTT.

This clonotype was seen many times. The chain is built from TRBV24-1 and TRBJ2-2; TRBD2 is a possible D gene (5 bases). The CDR3 length is 18 residues. CDR1 is KGHDR, CDR2 SFDVKD, per germline. V lost 0 bases and J lost 1, with 14 bases in between. This CDR3 reads CATSDLVSDGGNTGELFF. DNA of the CDR3: TGTGCCACCAGTGATTTGGTATCAGACGGAGGGAACACCGGGGAGCTGTTTTTT.

This clonotype was detected a few times. The V gene is TRBV6-1, the J gene TRBJ1-1; TRBD1 might be the D (5 bases). Germline V gene sequence: CDR1 MNHNS, CDR2 SASEGT. The CDR3 extends over 13 amino acids. The V and J ends lost 3 bases and 8 bases respectively, with 13 bases between them. CDR3 in DNA: TGTGCCAGCAGTGACCCGGGACCGGCGGAAGCTTTCTTT. Its protein product is CASSDPGPAEAFF.

This clonotype has more than one count but fewer than ten. V usage is TRBV28 and J usage is TRBJ2-1; TRBD1 is a possible D gene (5 bases). The CDR3 spans 12 residues. Germline V CDR1 and CDR2: MDHEN, SYDVKM. Trimming removed 6 bases from V and 6 bases from J, with 9 bases in between. CDR3 region: CASSRQTNEQFF. CDR3 in DNA: TGTGCCAGCAGCAGACAGACCAATGAGCAGTTCTTC.

This clonotype was found a few times. The chain links TRBV3-1 to TRBJ2-7; D remains unclear. Trimming took 0 bases from V and 6 from J, leaving 15 bases between them. This CDR3 region has 15 residues. Germline V CDR1 and CDR2: LGHDT, YNNKEL (reference sequence). The CDR3 reads CASSQEGLRTGEQYF. The CDR3 DNA sequence: TGTGCCAGCAGCCAAGAAGGTCTCCGCACGGGCGAGCAGTACTTC.

This clonotype appeared a few times. This sequence joins TRBV20-1 and TRBJ2-7; 10 bases fit TRBD2. This CDR3 has 15 amino acids. V lost 0 bases to trimming and J lost 0 bases; unmatched junction nucleotides: 2. Germline V gene data show CDR1 as DFQATT and CDR2 as SNEGSKA (reference sequence). The CDR3 spells CSARDLAGVSYEQYF. The CDR3 DNA follows: TGCAGTGCTAGAGATCTAGCGGGAGTCTCCTACGAGCAGTACTTC.

Only a few counts were recorded for this clonotype. The chain couples TRBV5-1 to TRBJ1-2, with D possibly being TRBD1 (5 bases). This CDR3 contains 12 residues. Germline V lookup: CDR1 SGHRS, CDR2 YFSETQ. Trimming removed 0 bases from V and 7 bases from J, with 7 bases in between. This CDR3 reads CASSLDQGGYTF. The DNA of the CDR3 is TGCGCCAGCAGCTTGGATCAGGGTGGCTACACCTTC.

This clonotype has just a few counts. The V gene is TRBV20-1, the J gene TRBJ2-1; D is ambiguous. CDR1 DFQATT and CDR2 SNEGSKA come from the germline V gene (reference sequence). The CDR3 extends over 13 amino acids. V lost 4 bases, J lost 0 bases, and 7 bases lay in between. Here the CDR3 reads CSAKTGSYNEQFF. CDR3 sequence (DNA): TGCAGTGCTAAGACGGGCTCCTACAATGAGCAGTTCTTC.

This clonotype occurred many times. The chain uses TRBV5-1 and TRBJ2-3; 9 nucleotides agree with TRBD2. Germline lookup yields CDR1 SGHRS and CDR2 YFSETQ. CDR3 length: 15 residues. The junction had 4 bases not matched to a gene; V was cut back by 1 base and J by 4 bases. The chain's CDR3 is CASSLRGGASDTQYF. Here the CDR3 DNA reads TGCGCCAGCAGCTTGCGCGGGGGGGCATCAGATACGCAGTATTTT.

This clonotype was counted a few times. This chain joins TRBV10-3 and TRBJ1-5, with TRBD1 as a possible D gene (6 bases). Deletions cut 10 bases from V and 0 bases from J, with 13 bases between. CDR1 and CDR2 (germline): ENHRY, SYGVKD. The CDR3 is 14 amino acids. The CDR3 loop reads CATHQGPSNQPQHF. As DNA, the CDR3 is TGTGCCACCCACCAGGGGCCTAGCAATCAGCCCCAGCATTTT.

This chain connects TRBV6-6 to TRBJ1-4, with D possibly being TRBD1 (6 bases). V shed 4 bases and J shed 7 bases, with 19 bases lying between them. The CDR3 contains 16 residues. Germline V gene lookup returns CDR1 MNHNY and CDR2 SVGAGI (reference sequence). The CDR3: CASSFLLQGGGEKLFF. The CDR3 DNA is TGTGCCAGCAGTTTCCTCCTACAGGGAGGAGGTGAAAAACTGTTTTTT.

Regarding this clonotype: Germline and junction disagree at one end, which may indicate a read error. The V gene is TRBV12-3 or TRBV12-4, the J gene TRBJ1-1, with 7 bases aligning to TRBD1. This CDR3 has 16 residues. The CDR3 DNA follows: TGTGCCAGCAGATTAGGGGGCCCGGGACTCAACACTGAAGCTTTCTTT. Its translation: CASRLGGPGLNTEAFF.

The rearrangement links TRBV7-8 to TRBJ1-1, with 8 positions matching TRBD1. The length of the CDR3 is 15 residues. Germline V gives CDR1 SGHVS, CDR2 FQNEAQ. J gave up 1 base and V 5 bases, and 6 bases lay outside the gene matches. This chain's CDR3 is CASSPEGQANTEAFF. The CDR3 region has the DNA TGTGCCAGCAGCCCAGAGGGACAGGCGAACACTGAAGCTTTCTTT.

This clonotype was found a few times. The chain recombines TRBV10-3 with TRBJ2-2; D may be TRBD2 (6 bases). V was cut by 6 bases and J by 3 bases, with 17 bases left in between. This CDR3 has 16 residues. CDR1 ENHRY and CDR2 SYGVKD come from the germline V gene. CDR3 DNA: TGTGCCATCAGGCCCCATAGCGGCCACGACACCGGGGAGCTGTTTTTT. This codes for CAIRPHSGHDTGELFF.

The V and J genes are TRBV19 and TRBJ2-2, with D perhaps given as TRBD1 or TRBD2 (5 bases each). The CDR3 sequence is 14 residues long. The V and J ends lost 4 bases and 4 bases respectively, with 10 bases between them. Germline loops: CDR1 LNHDA, CDR2 SQIVND (reference sequence). The CDR3 coding sequence is TGTGCCAGTAGTACGCCAGGGAGCACCGGGGAGCTGTTTTTT. Protein: CASSTPGSTGELFF.

This clonotype was found a few times. The chain combines TRBV7-9 with TRBJ2-1; perhaps TRBD1 as D (5 bases). Germline assignment: CDR1 SEHNR and CDR2 FQNEAQ (reference sequence). The CDR3 contains 17 residues. The germline V and J ends were trimmed by 4 bases and 1 base, with 17 bases remaining between them. CDR3 in DNA: TGTGCCAGCAGCTCGGAGACGCAGGCAGGGTCCTACAATGAGCAGTTCTTC. This encodes CASSSETQAGSYNEQFF. Together with reference TRBV7-9 and TRBJ2-1, the CDR3 gives the full variable domain: DTGVSQNPRHKITKRGQNVTFRCDPISEHNRLYWYRQTLGQGPEFLTYFQNEAQLEKSRLLSDRFSAERPKGSFSTLEIQRTEQGDSAMYLCASSSETQAGSYNEQFFGPGTRLTVL.

In its sample, this clonotype was seen a few times. The genes are TRBV2 and TRBJ1-1; a weak D match, TRBD1 (5 bases). V lost 6 bases and J 6 bases, leaving 14 bases between the germline ends. The germline V gene encodes CDR1 SNHLY and CDR2 FYNNEI. The CDR3 runs 13 residues. CDR3 DNA sequence: TGTGCCAGCAGGAGGGGCGGGGAACCTGAAGCTTTCTTT. This translates into CASRRGGEPEAFF.

This clonotype occurred many times. This chain connects TRBV20-1 to TRBJ2-3; 9 bases are a match to TRBD1. Per germline, CDR1 DFQATT and CDR2 SNEGSKA (reference sequence). With V trimmed by 1 base and J by 2 bases, 4 bases remained unmatched. This CDR3 has 15 residues. The CDR3 region is CSARGDRDITDTQYF. CDR3 in DNA: TGCAGTGCTAGAGGGGACAGGGACATCACAGATACGCAGTATTTT.

The sample holds a few counts of this clonotype. The rearrangement links TRBV11-1 to TRBJ2-1; TRBD2 agrees at 15 bases. V lost 5 bases to trimming and J lost 0 bases; unmatched junction nucleotides: 8. The CDR3 sequence is 19 residues long. Germline V lookup: CDR1 SGHAT, CDR2 FQDESV (reference sequence). The CDR3 loop is CASSATGTSGGSSYNEQFF. DNA of the CDR3: TGTGCCAGCAGCGCCACCGGGACTAGCGGGGGGAGCTCCTACAATGAGCAGTTCTTC.

This rearrangement joins TRBV7-2 to TRBJ2-5; a weak D match, TRBD1 (6 bases). The V end lost 0 bases, the J end lost 4 bases, and 9 bases lay between the germline ends. CDR3 length: 14 residues. Germline CDR1 reads SGHTA; CDR2 reads FQGNSA. DNA of the CDR3: TGTGCCAGCAGCTTAGCGGGGGCCCGAGAGACCCAGTACTTC. Its translation is CASSLAGARETQYF.

The J gene is TRBJ1-1, the V gene TRBV28; possible D gene TRBD1, 6 bases. The germline V and J ends were trimmed by 1 base and 7 bases, with 19 bases remaining between them. Germline CDR1 MDHEN, CDR2 SYDVKM. This CDR3 spans 16 amino acids. The CDR3 DNA follows: TGTGCCAGCAGTTTATCCGGGGGCAGGACAGTGAGTGAAGCTTTCTTT. It encodes CASSLSGGRTVSEAFF.

This chain links TRBV12-3 or TRBV12-4 with TRBJ2-7; TRBD2 agrees at 11 bases. This CDR3 region has 14 residues. With V trimmed by 3 bases and J by 4 bases, 2 bases remained unmatched. The CDR3 sequence is CASSFTSGRYEQYF. In DNA form, the CDR3 reads TGTGCCAGCAGTTTTACTAGCGGGAGATACGAGCAGTACTTC.

This clonotype was detected many times. The J gene is TRBJ1-3, the V gene TRBV7-8, with a possible D match to TRBD1 (5 bases). CDR3 length equals 14 residues. Trimming cost V 4 bases and J 2 bases, with 9 bases left between them. Looked up from germline, CDR1 is SGHVS and CDR2 is FQNEAQ. This CDR3 reads CASSSQATGNTIYF. DNA of the CDR3: TGTGCCAGCAGCTCACAGGCAACTGGAAACACCATATATTTT.

The V and J genes are TRBV19 and TRBJ1-2; D is ambiguous. CDR1 is LNHDA and CDR2 is SQIVND in the germline V gene (reference sequence). V lost 3 bases to trimming and J lost 2 bases, with 7 bases between them. The CDR3 consists of 13 residues. The CDR3 nucleotides are TGTGCCAGTAGTATTTATTCGAACTATGGCTACACCTTC. This gives the protein CASSIYSNYGYTF. Combining the CDR3 with reference TRBV19 and TRBJ1-2 gives the whole variable domain DGGITQSPKYLFRKEGQNVTLSCEQNLNHDAMYWYRQDPGQGLRLIYYSQIVNDFQKGDIAEGYSVSREKKESFPLTVTSAQKNPTAFYLCASSIYSNYGYTFGSGTRLTVV.